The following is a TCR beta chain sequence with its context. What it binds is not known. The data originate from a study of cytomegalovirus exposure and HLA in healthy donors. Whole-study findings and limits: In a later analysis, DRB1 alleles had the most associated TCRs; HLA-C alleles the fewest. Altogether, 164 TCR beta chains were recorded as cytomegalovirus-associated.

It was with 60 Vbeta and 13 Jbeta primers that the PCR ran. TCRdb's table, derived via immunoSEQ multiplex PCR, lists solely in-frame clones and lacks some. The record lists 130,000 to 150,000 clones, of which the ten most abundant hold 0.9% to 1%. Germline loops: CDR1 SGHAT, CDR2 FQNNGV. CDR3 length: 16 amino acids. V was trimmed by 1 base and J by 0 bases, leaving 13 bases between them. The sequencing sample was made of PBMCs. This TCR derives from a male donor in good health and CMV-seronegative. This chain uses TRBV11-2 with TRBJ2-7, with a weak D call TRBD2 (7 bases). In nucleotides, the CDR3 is TGTGCCAGCAGCTTAGGGGCGGGGGCGAGCTCCTACGAGCAGTACTTC. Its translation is CASSLGAGASSYEQYF.